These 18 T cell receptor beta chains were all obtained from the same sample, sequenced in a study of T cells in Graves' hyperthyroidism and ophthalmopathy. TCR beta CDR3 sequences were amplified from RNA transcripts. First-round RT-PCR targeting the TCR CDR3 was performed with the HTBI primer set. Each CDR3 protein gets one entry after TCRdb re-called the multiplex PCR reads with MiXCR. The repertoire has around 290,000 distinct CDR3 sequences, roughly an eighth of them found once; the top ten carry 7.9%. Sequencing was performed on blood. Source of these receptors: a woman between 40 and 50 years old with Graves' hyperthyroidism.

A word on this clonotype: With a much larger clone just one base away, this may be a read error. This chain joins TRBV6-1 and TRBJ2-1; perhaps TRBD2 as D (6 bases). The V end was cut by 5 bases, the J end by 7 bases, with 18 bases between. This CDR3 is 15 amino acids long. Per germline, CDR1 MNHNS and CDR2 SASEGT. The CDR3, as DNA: TGTGCCAGCAGTACCCGCGGGACTTCTCTTAATGAGCAGTTCTTC. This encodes CASSTRGTSLNEQFF.

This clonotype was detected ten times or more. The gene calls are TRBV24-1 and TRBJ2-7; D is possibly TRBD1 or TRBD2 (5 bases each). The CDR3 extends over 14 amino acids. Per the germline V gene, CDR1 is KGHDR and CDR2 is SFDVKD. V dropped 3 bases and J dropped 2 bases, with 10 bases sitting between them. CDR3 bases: TGTGCCACCAGTGATGGGGGTAAACCCTACGAGCAGTACTTC. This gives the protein CATSDGGKPYEQYF.

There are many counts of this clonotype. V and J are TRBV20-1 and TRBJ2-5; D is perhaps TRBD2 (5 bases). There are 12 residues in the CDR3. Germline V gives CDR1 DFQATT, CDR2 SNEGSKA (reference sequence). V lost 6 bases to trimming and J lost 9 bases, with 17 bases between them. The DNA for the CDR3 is TGCAGTGCGCCAGGACTGCTTGCGGCCCAGTACTTC. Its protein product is CSAPGLLAAQYF.

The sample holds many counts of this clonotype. The CDR3 reads CASSRIGAGANVLTF. The CDR3 coding sequence is TGTGCCAGCAGTCGAATAGGCGCTGGGGCCAACGTCCTGACTTTC. V usage is TRBV12-3 or TRBV12-4 and J usage is TRBJ2-6; D uncertain. The CDR3 is 15 residues long. With 5 bases removed from V and 2 bases from J, the gap between germline ends came to 10 bases.

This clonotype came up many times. The CDR3 here is CATGGGNSRTEAFF. In nucleotides, the CDR3 is TGTGCCACTGGGGGGGGGAACTCGAGGACTGAAGCTTTCTTT. The chain employs TRBV5-6 and TRBJ1-1; possibly TRBD1 for D (5 bases). V dropped 9 bases and J dropped 5 bases, with 20 bases sitting between them. The CDR3 covers 14 residues. Germline CDR1 and CDR2: SGHDT and YYEEEE.

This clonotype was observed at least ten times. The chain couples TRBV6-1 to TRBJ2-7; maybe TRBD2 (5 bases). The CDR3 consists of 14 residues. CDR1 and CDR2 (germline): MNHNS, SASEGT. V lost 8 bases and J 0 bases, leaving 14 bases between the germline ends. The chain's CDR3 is CASQDRGSSYEQYF. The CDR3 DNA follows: TGTGCCAGCCAGGATCGTGGGAGCTCCTACGAGCAGTACTTC.

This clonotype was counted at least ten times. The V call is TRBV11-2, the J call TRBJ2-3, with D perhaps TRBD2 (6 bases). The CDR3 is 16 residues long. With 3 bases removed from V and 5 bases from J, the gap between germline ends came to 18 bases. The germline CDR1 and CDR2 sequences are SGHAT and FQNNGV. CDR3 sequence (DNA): TGTGCCAGCAGCTTCCTTATTCGGGAGAGGGGAGATACGCAGTATTTT. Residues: CASSFLIRERGDTQYF.

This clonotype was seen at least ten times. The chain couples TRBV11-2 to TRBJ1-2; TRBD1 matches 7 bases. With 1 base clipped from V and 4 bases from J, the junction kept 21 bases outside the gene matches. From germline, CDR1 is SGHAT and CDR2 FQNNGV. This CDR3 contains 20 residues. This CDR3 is CASSLGALARDRTTVYGYTF. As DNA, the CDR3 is TGTGCCAGCAGCTTAGGAGCGCTGGCTAGGGACAGAACAACCGTCTATGGCTACACCTTC.

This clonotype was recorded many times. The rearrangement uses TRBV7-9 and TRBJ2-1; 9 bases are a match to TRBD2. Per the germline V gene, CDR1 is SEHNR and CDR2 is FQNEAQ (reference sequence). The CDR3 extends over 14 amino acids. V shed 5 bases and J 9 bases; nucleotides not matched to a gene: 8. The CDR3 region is CASSPLAGIGEQFF. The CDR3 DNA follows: TGTGCCAGCAGCCCCCTAGCGGGAATTGGTGAGCAGTTCTTC. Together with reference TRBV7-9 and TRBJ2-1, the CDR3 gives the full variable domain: DTGVSQNPRHKITKRGQNVTFRCDPISEHNRLYWYRQTLGQGPEFLTYFQNEAQLEKSRLLSDRFSAERPKGSFSTLEIQRTEQGDSAMYLCASSPLAGIGEQFFGPGTRLTVL.

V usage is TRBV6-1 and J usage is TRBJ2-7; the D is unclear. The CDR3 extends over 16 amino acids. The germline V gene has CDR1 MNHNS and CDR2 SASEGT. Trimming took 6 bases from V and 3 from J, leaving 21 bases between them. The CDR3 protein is CASSPSRHDPFYEQYF. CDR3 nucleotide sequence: TGTGCCAGCAGCCCAAGTAGACACGACCCGTTCTACGAGCAGTACTTC.

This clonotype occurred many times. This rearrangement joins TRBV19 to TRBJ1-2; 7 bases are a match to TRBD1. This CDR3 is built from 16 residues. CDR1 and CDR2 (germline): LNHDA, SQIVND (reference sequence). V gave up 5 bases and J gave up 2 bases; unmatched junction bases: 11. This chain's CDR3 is CASSGAPGQRNYGYTF. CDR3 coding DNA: TGTGCCAGTAGTGGGGCTCCGGGACAGCGGAACTATGGCTACACCTTC.

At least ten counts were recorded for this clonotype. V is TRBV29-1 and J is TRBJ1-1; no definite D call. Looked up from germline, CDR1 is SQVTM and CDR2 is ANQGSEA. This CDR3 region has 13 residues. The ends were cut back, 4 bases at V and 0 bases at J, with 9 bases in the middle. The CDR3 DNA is TGCAGCGTTGTCATAACCATGAACACTGAAGCTTTCTTT. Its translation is CSVVITMNTEAFF. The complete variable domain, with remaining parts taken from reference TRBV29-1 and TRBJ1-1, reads SAVISQKPSRDICQRGTSLTIQCQVDSQVTMMFWYRQQPGQSLTLIATANQGSEATYESGFVIDKFPISRPNLTFSTLTVSNMSPEDSSIYLCSVVITMNTEAFFGQGTRLTVV.

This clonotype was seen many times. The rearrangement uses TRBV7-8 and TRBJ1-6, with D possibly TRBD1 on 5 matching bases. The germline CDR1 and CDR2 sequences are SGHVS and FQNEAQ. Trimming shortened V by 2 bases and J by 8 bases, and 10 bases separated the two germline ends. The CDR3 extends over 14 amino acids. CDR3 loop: CASSLQGPDSPLHF. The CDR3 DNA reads TGTGCCAGCAGCTTACAGGGTCCGGATTCACCCCTCCACTTT.

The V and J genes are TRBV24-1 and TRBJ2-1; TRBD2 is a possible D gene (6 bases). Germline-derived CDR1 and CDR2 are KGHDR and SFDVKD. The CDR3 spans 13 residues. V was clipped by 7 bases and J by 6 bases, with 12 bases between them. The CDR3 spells CATSSPEGNEQFF. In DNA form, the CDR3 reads TGTGCCACCAGCTCCCCGGAGGGCAATGAGCAGTTCTTC.

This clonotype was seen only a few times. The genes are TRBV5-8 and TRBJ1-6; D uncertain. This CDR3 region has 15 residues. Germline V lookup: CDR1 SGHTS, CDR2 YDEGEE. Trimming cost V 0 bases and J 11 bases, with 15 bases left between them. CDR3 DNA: TGTGCCAGCAGCTTGGGAACTGTACTAAATCCACCCCTCCACTTT. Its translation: CASSLGTVLNPPLHF.

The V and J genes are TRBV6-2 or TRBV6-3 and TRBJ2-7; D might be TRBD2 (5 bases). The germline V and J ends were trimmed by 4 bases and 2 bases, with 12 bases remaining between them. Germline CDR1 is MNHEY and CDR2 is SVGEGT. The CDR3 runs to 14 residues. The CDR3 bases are TGTGCCAGCAGTTCTATTACCGGGGCCTACGAGCAGTACTTC. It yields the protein CASSSITGAYEQYF.

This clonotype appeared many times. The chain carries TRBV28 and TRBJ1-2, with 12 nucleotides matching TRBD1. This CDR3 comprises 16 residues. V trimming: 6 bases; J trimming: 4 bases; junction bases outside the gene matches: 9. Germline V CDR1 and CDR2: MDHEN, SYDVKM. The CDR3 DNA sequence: TGTGCCAGCAGGGGACAGGGGGCTTGGCTGAGCTATGGCTACACCTTC. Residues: CASRGQGAWLSYGYTF.

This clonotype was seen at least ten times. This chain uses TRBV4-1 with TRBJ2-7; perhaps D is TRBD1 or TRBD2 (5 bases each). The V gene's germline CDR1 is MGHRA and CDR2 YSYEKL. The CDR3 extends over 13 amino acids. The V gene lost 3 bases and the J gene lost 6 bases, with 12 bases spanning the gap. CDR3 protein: CASSQVGDREQYF. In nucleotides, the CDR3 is TGCGCCAGCAGCCAGGTGGGGGACCGCGAGCAGTACTTC.